The clone carrying this TCR beta chain was detected ten times or more. Antigen specificity is unknown. The data belong to a study of T cell repertoires in cytomegalovirus infection. At the level of the study: Shared public TCR beta signatures pointed to both CMV infection and a matching HLA type.

TCRdb re-derived calls from the reads in MiXCR, one entry per CDR3 protein. The sample consists of 100,000 to 150,000 distinct CDR3 sequences, roughly 32% of them appearing once. Unmatched junction bases numbered 10, after V lost 4 bases and J lost 4 bases. This CDR3 spans 17 amino acids. Germline V gene sequence: CDR1 SGHTS, CDR2 YDEGEE. This clonotype originated in a human donor in good health (CMV status not recorded). Some clones in this sample may be carry-over from other donors' samples. The chain employs TRBV5-8 and TRBJ2-1; TRBD2 agrees at 11 bases. The sequenced sample was CD8+ T cells from cultured PBMCs, obtained from culture after CMV antigen stimulation. As DNA, the CDR3 is TGTGCCAGCAGCCTTGTCCTAGCGGGGGGCCCATACAATGAGCAGTTCTTC. Translated: CASSLVLAGGPYNEQFF.